Following are 28 T cell receptor beta chains from one sample sequenced in a study of T-cell reconstitution after alpha-beta-depleted transplantation in children (dated by TCRdb to about 2016). The library came from PCR. This sample was sequenced with an Illumina HiSeq 2500. TCR library preparation used molecular barcoding, with unique molecular identifiers applied to normalize quantification of the TCRbeta repertoire. TCRdb's own reprocessing of the public reads used fastp at Q25 and MiXCR and kept productive beta chains. Here each entry gathers all rows of one CDR3 protein and keeps the most common genes and DNA. The table for this sample lists 450,000 to 600,000 distinct CDR3 sequences; about 10% of them were counted only once. The top ten clonotypes cover around 2% of the sample. In the paper's terms, the treatment or condition label means: allogeneic hematopoietic cell transplantation with graft depleted of TCRalphabeta T cells and CD19 B cells.

The source was PBMCs, collected before TCRalphabeta/CD19-depleted stem cell transplant. The receptors here all came from a child younger than 10 with inherited bone marrow failure, due to receive a stem cell transplant.

V gene TRBV15 combines with J gene TRBJ1-4, with TRBD1 matching over 7 bases. The CDR3 loop spans 17 amino acids. V dropped 5 bases and J dropped 0; count of bases not matched to a gene: 9. The germline V gene encodes CDR1 LNHNV and CDR2 YYDKDF (reference sequence). The CDR3 reads CATSPRTGGATNEKLFF. The CDR3 coding sequence is TGTGCCACCAGCCCGCGGACAGGTGGGGCAACTAATGAAAAACTGTTTTTT.

The chain combines TRBV5-5 with TRBJ2-7; 7 bases map to TRBD2. Germline V lookup: CDR1 SGHKS, CDR2 YYEKEE (reference sequence). The CDR3 is 14 residues long. Trimming cost V 4 bases and J 11 bases; bases outside gene matches: 15. CDR3 nucleotide sequence: TGTGCCAGCAGCCAAACCGGGACTAACACTCCGGAGTACTTC. Its translation: CASSQTGTNTPEYF. Full variable domain (remainder filled in from reference TRBV5-5 and TRBJ2-7): DAGVTQSPTHLIKTRGQQVTLRCSPISGHKSVSWYQQVLGQGPQFIFQYYEKEERGRGNFPDRFSARQFPNYSSELNVNALLLGDSALYLCASSQTGTNTPEYFGPGTRLTVT.

This clonotype was recorded at least ten times. The V gene is TRBV7-9, the J gene TRBJ1-1; D uncertain. V was pared by 4 bases and J by 1 base, with 22 bases between. CDR1 is SEHNR, CDR2 FQNEAQ, per germline (reference sequence). CDR3 size: 18 residues. CDR3 protein: CASSSKEASQLRNTEAFF. The CDR3 region has the DNA TGTGCCAGCAGCTCTAAGGAAGCGAGTCAACTTAGGAACACTGAAGCTTTCTTT.

This clonotype was seen at least ten times. This sequence joins TRBV18 and TRBJ1-3, with 7 bases fitting TRBD1. Unmatched junction bases numbered 10, after V lost 3 bases and J lost 5 bases. The CDR3 length is 16 residues. Germline loops: CDR1 KGHSH, CDR2 LQKENI. The chain's CDR3 is CASSPYSTGSRNTIYF. Here the CDR3 DNA reads TGTGCCAGCTCACCCTATTCGACAGGGAGCAGAAACACCATATATTTT.

There are many counts of this clonotype. The chain links TRBV12-3 or TRBV12-4 to TRBJ2-1, with D perhaps matching TRBD2 (5 bases). This CDR3 spans 16 amino acids. Trimming took off 5 bases at V and 4 bases at J, with 18 bases between the two ends. The CDR3: CASSPGYSSPYNEQFF. The DNA of the CDR3 is TGTGCCAGCAGTCCGGGATACTCCTCGCCTTACAATGAGCAGTTCTTC.

Turning to this clonotype: A read error may produce the germline difference seen at one junction end. The chain has TRBV29-1 and TRBJ1-3; unclear D gene. Germline assignment: CDR1 SQVTM and CDR2 ANQGSEA. The CDR3 runs to 12 residues. CDR3 nucleotide sequence: TGCGGCGTTGGCTTCTCTGGAAACACCATATATTTT. Encoded protein: CGVGFSGNTIYF.

This clonotype was counted ten times or more. The J gene is TRBJ1-2, the V gene TRBV7-2; D gene ambiguous. Germline V gene lookup returns CDR1 SGHTA and CDR2 FQGNSA. Trimming pared 4 bases from V and 5 bases from J, leaving 8 bases between. This CDR3 has 12 residues. In DNA, the CDR3 is TGTGCCAGCAGCTATGTTGGGTATGGCTACACCTTC. Encoded protein: CASSYVGYGYTF.

This rearrangement joins TRBV7-8 to TRBJ2-6; weak D call: TRBD2 (5 bases). Germline CDR1 reads SGHVS; CDR2 reads FQNEAQ. This CDR3 comprises 17 residues. The V and J ends lost 2 bases and 0 bases respectively, with 11 bases between them. This chain's CDR3 is CASSLWPGTSGANVLTF. The DNA for the CDR3 is TGTGCCAGCAGCTTATGGCCGGGAACCTCTGGGGCCAACGTCCTGACTTTC.

This clonotype was counted many times. This sequence joins TRBV5-1 and TRBJ2-1, with TRBD2 identical over 10 bases. J gave up 13 bases and V 4 bases, and 8 bases lay outside the gene matches. This CDR3 contains 13 residues. The V gene's germline CDR1 is SGHRS and CDR2 YFSETQ. CDR3 DNA: TGCGCCAGCAGCACTGCAGAGCGGGAGGGCCAGTTCTTC. Translated, it gives CASSTAEREGQFF.

V is TRBV15 and J is TRBJ1-1; possibly TRBD1 for D (5 bases). The germline CDR1 and CDR2 sequences are LNHNV and YYDKDF (reference sequence). V dropped 1 base and J dropped 7 bases, with 19 bases sitting between them. The CDR3 totals 16 residues. CDR3 loop: CATSRGRTTLYYEAFF. CDR3 DNA sequence: TGTGCCACCAGCAGAGGACGGACAACGCTGTACTATGAAGCTTTCTTT.

The rearrangement links TRBV3-1 to TRBJ2-1; 10 positions match TRBD2. Germline CDR1 and CDR2: LGHDT and YNNKEL (reference sequence). Losses at the gene ends were 1 base for V and 6 bases for J; bases not matched to a gene: 12. This CDR3 is 18 amino acids long. CDR3 sequence reads: CASSQVTSGTSSVNEQFF. DNA for the CDR3: TGTGCCAGCAGCCAAGTAACTAGCGGGACCTCCTCGGTCAATGAGCAGTTCTTC.

This clonotype appeared a few times. The V and J genes are TRBV9 and TRBJ2-3; D is unresolved. The CDR3 has 16 amino acids. Trimming took 1 base from V and 2 from J, leaving 14 bases between them. Germline V gene sequence: CDR1 SGDLS, CDR2 YYNGEE. CDR3 bases: TGTGCCAGCAGCGTAATATTCCGGCTGTTCACAGATACGCAGTATTTT. Its translation: CASSVIFRLFTDTQYF.

This clonotype has at least ten counts. The genes are TRBV3-1 and TRBJ2-1, with D possibly being TRBD2 (7 bases). The CDR3 is made up of 14 amino acids. Trimming pared 7 bases from V and 6 bases from J, leaving 16 bases between. The germline V gene encodes CDR1 LGHDT and CDR2 YNNKEL (reference sequence). The DNA of the CDR3 is TGTGCCAGCATGCGGCTAGGGGGGGGCAATGAGCAGTTCTTC. It yields the protein CASMRLGGGNEQFF.

This clonotype was recorded many times. One junction end does not reproduce the germline sequence, and a read error may be involved. The V and J genes are TRBV11-3 and TRBJ2-2, with D possibly matching TRBD1 (5 bases). CDR3 size: 14 residues. Germline V lookup: CDR1 SGHNT, CDR2 YENEEA. The CDR3 nucleotides are TGTGCCAGCAGGTTAGACAGTAACACCGGGGAGCTGTTTTTT. This translates into CASRLDSNTGELFF.

This clonotype was recorded many times. The chain combines TRBV4-1 with TRBJ2-7, with 8 bases aligning to TRBD2. V gave up 3 bases and J gave up 3 bases; unmatched junction bases: 4. Germline CDR1 is MGHRA and CDR2 is YSYEKL. The CDR3 totals 14 residues. This CDR3 is CASSQSSGSYEQYF. Here the CDR3 DNA reads TGCGCCAGCAGCCAGAGCAGCGGGAGCTACGAGCAGTACTTC.

This chain links TRBV25-1 with TRBJ1-6; no clear D gene. CDR1 and CDR2 from the germline V gene are MGHDK and SYGVNS. This CDR3 has 15 amino acids. V lost 6 bases and J lost 9, with 18 bases in between. The CDR3 DNA is TGTGCCAGCAGCCCGCCAGTGGCTCGCGGTTCACCCCTCCACTTT. This gives the protein CASSPPVARGSPLHF.

There are many counts of this clonotype. V and J are TRBV5-1 and TRBJ2-3; 8 bases agree with TRBD2. The V gene's germline CDR1 is SGHRS and CDR2 YFSETQ. V shed 4 bases and J 5 bases; nucleotides not matched to a gene: 3. This CDR3 region has 13 residues. The CDR3 DNA follows: TGCGCCAGCAGCCGCGGGACTAGAGATACGCAGTATTTT. This codes for CASSRGTRDTQYF.

This clonotype has a count of ten or more. The V call is TRBV20-1, the J call TRBJ2-1; 8 nucleotides match TRBD1. Germline V gene lookup returns CDR1 DFQATT and CDR2 SNEGSKA (reference sequence). This CDR3 spans 12 amino acids. Germline trimming cut 6 bases from V and 5 bases from J; bases unmatched to any gene: 3. CDR3 region: CSARDRNNEQFF. CDR3 nucleotide sequence: TGCAGTGCGAGGGACAGGAACAATGAGCAGTTCTTC.

This clonotype was seen more than once but under ten times. The chain has TRBV20-1 and TRBJ1-5; TRBD1 is a possible D gene (5 bases). The V gene's germline CDR1 is DFQATT and CDR2 SNEGSKA (reference sequence). The V gene lost 6 bases and the J gene lost 0 bases, with 12 bases spanning the gap. The CDR3 runs 14 residues. The CDR3 nucleotides read TGCAGTGCCGACGGGGCCTATAGCAATCAGCCCCAGCATTTT. This gives the protein CSADGAYSNQPQHF.

This clonotype was counted ten times or more. The chain couples TRBV15 to TRBJ1-2, with no clear D. The CDR3 has 14 residues. Germline-derived CDR1 and CDR2 are LNHNV and YYDKDF (reference sequence). Trimming took off 0 bases at V and 3 bases at J, with 8 bases between the two ends. The CDR3 DNA follows: TGTGCCACCAGCAGAGAGATATTTGACTATGGCTACACCTTC. It is translated as CATSREIFDYGYTF.

Comments on this clonotype: A read error may be the cause here, since a much bigger clone is one base away. The genes are TRBV27 and TRBJ2-3; the match to TRBD2 covers 11 bases. V gave up 3 bases and J gave up 4 bases; unmatched junction bases: 6. Germline V gene data show CDR1 as MNHEY and CDR2 as SMNVEV (reference sequence). The CDR3 runs to 16 residues. As DNA, the CDR3 is TGTGCCAGCAGTTTTTTACTAGCGGGAGAGGCAGATACGCAGTATTTT. Encoded protein: CASSFLLAGEADTQYF.

The rearrangement uses TRBV16 and TRBJ2-7, with D perhaps TRBD1 or TRBD2 (6 bases each). Germline V gives CDR1 KGHSY, CDR2 FQNENV. This CDR3 has 16 residues. With 1 base removed from V and 3 bases from J, the gap between germline ends came to 16 bases. For the CDR3, the DNA is TGTGCCAGCAGCCAATTCGGGGGCGGGAACAGCTACGAGCAGTACTTC. Translating it yields CASSQFGGGNSYEQYF.

This clonotype was recorded at least ten times. The gene calls are TRBV5-1 and TRBJ1-1; D is uncertain. The CDR3 loop spans 15 amino acids. Trimming took 3 bases from V and 0 from J, leaving 12 bases between them. CDR1 is SGHRS, CDR2 YFSETQ, per germline. The CDR3 is CASSSSAQVNTEAFF. DNA of the CDR3: TGCGCCAGCAGCTCGAGCGCTCAGGTGAACACTGAAGCTTTCTTT.

This clonotype was counted only a few times. This chain joins TRBV6-1 and TRBJ1-2; a weak D match, TRBD1 (6 bases). The CDR3 is 16 amino acids. Germline CDR1 and CDR2: MNHNS and SASEGT. The ends were cut back, 5 bases at V and 1 base at J, with 17 bases in the middle. The CDR3 DNA reads as TGTGCCAGCAGTATCAGGGGAGTCGCGATTAACTATGGCTACACCTTC. As protein: CASSIRGVAINYGYTF.

This clonotype was recorded many times. The V call is TRBV2, the J call TRBJ2-7; a possible D gene is TRBD1 (6 bases). Trimming left V 3 bases short and J 5 bases short, with 20 bases between. Germline loops: CDR1 SNHLY, CDR2 FYNNEI. This CDR3 contains 16 residues. CDR3 coding DNA: TGTGCCAGCAGTGACGGACTGAAGGGGGTAAGGGACGAGCAGTACTTC. It codes for CASSDGLKGVRDEQYF.

This clonotype has ten or more counts. The chain has TRBV29-1 and TRBJ2-4; a weak D match, TRBD1 (6 bases). CDR3 length: 13 amino acids. From germline, CDR1 is SQVTM and CDR2 ANQGSEA. Trimming stripped 3 bases from V and 3 bases from J, with 9 bases between. CDR3 amino acids: CSVEYRDKNIQYF. The CDR3 DNA follows: TGCAGCGTTGAGTACAGGGACAAAAACATTCAGTACTTC. Combining the CDR3 with reference TRBV29-1 and TRBJ2-4 gives the whole variable domain SAVISQKPSRDICQRGTSLTIQCQVDSQVTMMFWYRQQPGQSLTLIATANQGSEATYESGFVIDKFPISRPNLTFSTLTVSNMSPEDSSIYLCSVEYRDKNIQYFGAGTRLSVL.

At least ten counts were recorded for this clonotype. This chain uses TRBV13 with TRBJ2-7, with 7 nucleotides matching TRBD1. V shed 4 bases and J 0 bases; nucleotides not matched to a gene: 9. This CDR3 spans 16 amino acids. In germline, CDR1 is PRHDT, CDR2 FYEKMQ (reference sequence). DNA for the CDR3: TGTGCCAGCAGCTCAACAATTGACAGGGTCTCCTACGAGCAGTACTTC. Translation gives CASSSTIDRVSYEQYF.

This clonotype was picked up many times. This chain connects TRBV24-1 to TRBJ2-3, with TRBD2 identical over 8 bases. The junction had 8 bases not matched to a gene; V was cut back by 8 bases and J by 2 bases. The germline CDR1 and CDR2 sequences are KGHDR and SFDVKD. This CDR3 spans 15 amino acids. CDR3 sequence (DNA): TGTGCCACCAATTCGGGGGGGTCCTCCACAGATACGCAGTATTTT. Protein: CATNSGGSSTDTQYF.